The rows below give T cell receptor beta chains drawn from one sample of a study of CD8+ T cells in alopecia areata. The protocol was immunoSEQ multiplex PCR, while the TCRdb copy is restricted to in-frame clones and leaves out a portion. The data contain approximately 150,000 clones, just over 65% of them singletons. The source was CD8+ T cells sorted from blood, collected at week 0. Receptors were obtained from a human donor with alopecia areata. The CDR3 runs from the conserved cysteine through the conserved F or W. The D gene is left open where the match is weak. Only part of the rows carry a size: once, few, many, or a class if the clone is expanded.

CSVAGGWDSGANVLTF	TGCAGCGTTGCCGGTGGGTGGGACTCTGGGGCCAACGTCCTGACTTTC	16	-	-	TRBV29-1	TRBJ2-6
CASSPSGARYEQYF	TGTGCCAGCAGCCCCAGCGGGGCCAGATACGAGCAGTACTTC	14	TRBD2	-	TRBV6-1	TRBJ2-7
CASSLVQGGTGELFF	TGTGCCAGCAGTCTGGTGCAAGGAGGCACCGGGGAGCTGTTTTTT	15	-	once	TRBV6-5	TRBJ2-2
CASSYGNSPLHF	TGTGCCAGCAGTTACGGGAATTCACCCCTCCACTTT	12	-	-	TRBV6-6	TRBJ1-6
CASSAGTSGEITNTQYF	TGTGCCAGCAGCGCCGGGACTAGCGGGGAGATAACTAATACGCAGTATTTT	17	TRBD2	-	TRBV9	TRBJ2-3
CAWSGDRYSYEQYF	TGTGCCTGGAGTGGTGACAGGTATTCCTACGAGCAGTACTTC	14	-	-	TRBV30	TRBJ2-7
CASSPMGLPDTQYF	TGTGCCAGCAGCCCCATGGGGCTCCCAGATACGCAGTATTTT	14	-	few	TRBV7-3	TRBJ2-3
CASSFGQDYGYTF	TGTGCCAGCAGTTTTGGCCAAGACTATGGCTACACCTTC	13	-	-	TRBV27	TRBJ1-2
CASSLAGTGRASTDTQYF	TGCGCCAGCAGCTTGGCCGGGACAGGGCGAGCTAGCACAGATACGCAGTATTTT	18	TRBD1	-	TRBV5-1	TRBJ2-3
CASSLAGGLYEQYF	TGTGCCAGCAGCTTAGCAGGGGGACTCTACGAGCAGTACTTC	14	-	-	TRBV11-2	TRBJ2-7
CASSLAQGSPLHF	TGTGCCAGCAGCTTAGCCCAGGGTTCACCCCTCCACTTT	13	-	-	TRBV7-3	TRBJ1-6
CASSLGTGTGVRETQYF	TGTGCCAGCAGCTTAGGTACCGGGACAGGGGTCCGAGAGACCCAGTACTTC	17	TRBD1	few	TRBV13	TRBJ2-5
CASSLSTSGGQRERYF	TGTGCCAGCAGCTTATCGACTAGCGGGGGGCAGCGCGAGCGGTACTTC	16	TRBD2	-	TRBV7-8	TRBJ2-7
CASSSGSSSSYNEQFF	TGTGCCAGCAGCTCCGGGAGCTCTAGCTCCTACAATGAGCAGTTCTTC	16	-	-	TRBV7-9	TRBJ2-1
CATSRDRQLNEQFF	TGTGCCACCAGCAGAGATCGGCAACTCAATGAGCAGTTCTTC	14	-	once	TRBV15	TRBJ2-1
CASSGYSNTDTQYF	TGTGCCAGCAGTGGTTACAGCAACACAGATACGCAGTATTTT	14	-	-	TRBV2	TRBJ2-3
CASSFWGRGLTEAFF	TGTGCCAGCAGCTTTTGGGGCAGGGGGCTCACTGAAGCTTTCTTT	15	TRBD1	few	TRBV7-9	TRBJ1-1
CASRLSSYEQYF	TGTGCCAGCAGACTATCCTCCTACGAGCAGTACTTC	12	-	-	TRBV6-6	TRBJ2-7
CATSPAGGDSPLHF	TGTGCCACCAGCCCTGCGGGTGGGGATTCACCCCTCCACTTT	14	-	-	TRBV15	TRBJ1-6
CSVDLGYEQYF	TGCAGCGTTGACCTTGGCTACGAGCAGTACTTC	11	-	-	TRBV29-1	TRBJ2-7
CASSVGLADTDTQYF	TGTGCCAGCAGCGTAGGACTAGCGGACACAGATACGCAGTATTTT	15	TRBD2	-	TRBV9	TRBJ2-3
CASSLGEREQYF	TGCGCCAGCAGTCTGGGGGAACGCGAGCAGTACTTC	12	-	-	TRBV5-1	TRBJ2-7
CSGAWDRGREPQYF	TGCAGCGGGGCCTGGGACAGGGGAAGAGAACCCCAGTACTTC	14	TRBD1	-	TRBV29-1	TRBJ2-5
CASSEGADLALYEQYF	TGTGCCAGCAGTGAAGGAGCAGATCTGGCCCTCTACGAGCAGTACTTC	16	-	-	TRBV2	TRBJ2-7
CASSEDGTGSHEQYF	TGTGCCAGCAGCGAAGACGGGACAGGGTCACACGAGCAGTACTTC	15	TRBD1	-	TRBV7-9	TRBJ2-7
CASKGSAGELFF	TGCGCCAGCAAGGGTTCGGCAGGGGAGCTGTTTTTT	12	-	-	TRBV4-1	TRBJ2-2
CASSLTGDYEQYF	TGTGCCAGCAGCTTAACAGGGGACTACGAGCAGTACTTC	13	TRBD1	-	TRBV6-5	TRBJ2-7
CASLSQGTPSYEQYF	TGTGCCAGCCTCTCGCAGGGGACCCCTTCCTACGAGCAGTACTTC	15	-	once	TRBV5-4	TRBJ2-7